These 5 T cell receptor beta chains originate from one sample sequenced in a study of blood T cell repertoires in COVID-19. TCRdb keeps only in-frame clones here, not all; method: immunoSEQ multiplex PCR. The sample consists of roughly 240,000 clones, approximately 84% of them appearing once. Material for sequencing was peripheral blood. These receptors all stem from a woman older than 75 with acute or convalescent COVID-19.

The chain employs TRBV6-5 and TRBJ1-1; D gene uncertain. V lost 6 bases to trimming and J lost 3 bases, with 11 bases between them. The CDR3 runs 13 residues. Germline V gene data show CDR1 as MNHEY and CDR2 as SVGAGI. CDR3 bases: TGTGCCAGCAGGAGGGAGGGCTACACTGAAGCTTTCTTT. Translation: CASRREGYTEAFF.

This clone was seen just once. This sequence joins TRBV4-1 and TRBJ1-4; 8 positions match TRBD1. The CDR3 loop spans 15 amino acids. Germline V lookup: CDR1 MGHRA, CDR2 YSYEKL. V was pared by 0 bases and J by 11 bases, with 8 bases of the junction left unmatched. CDR3 region: CASSQDPGGHFKLFF. The CDR3 coding sequence is TGCGCCAGCAGCCAAGACCCAGGGGGCCATTTCAAACTGTTTTTT.

CDR3: CASSEVAGGHNEQFF. In DNA form, the CDR3 reads TGTGCCAGCAGTGAAGTAGCGGGGGGGCACAATGAGCAGTTCTTC. This chain connects TRBV6-1 to TRBJ2-1, with TRBD2 matching over 11 bases. Germline loops: CDR1 MNHNS, CDR2 SASEGT. This CDR3 has 15 amino acids. The junction had 1 base not matched to a gene; V was cut back by 1 base and J by 5 bases.

The chain joins TRBV6-2 or TRBV6-3 to TRBJ2-1; a weak D match, TRBD2 (5 bases). Trimming shortened V by 2 bases and J by 0 bases, and 20 bases separated the two germline ends. Germline loops: CDR1 MNHEY, CDR2 SVGEGT. This CDR3 has 19 residues. The CDR3 bases are TGTGCCAGCAGTTACCAGCGGTCTGCCTTTTTTAGCTCCTACAATGAGCAGTTCTTC. Encoded protein: CASSYQRSAFFSSYNEQFF.

The chain links TRBV28 to TRBJ1-5; 7 nucleotides line up with TRBD1. The CDR3 totals 17 residues. V trimming: 5 bases; J trimming: 0 bases; junction bases outside the gene matches: 10. CDR1 is MDHEN, CDR2 SYDVKM, per germline. The CDR3 protein is CASSPPGQVGSNQPQHF. DNA of the CDR3: TGTGCCAGCAGTCCCCCCGGACAGGTCGGTAGCAATCAGCCCCAGCATTTT. Based on the CDR3 plus reference TRBV28 and TRBJ1-5, the full variable domain is DVKVTQSSRYLVKRTGEKVFLECVQDMDHENMFWYRQDPGLGLRLIYFSYDVKMKEKGDIPEGYSVSREKKERFSLILESASTNQTSMYLCASSPPGQVGSNQPQHFGDGTRLSIL.